The 25 T cell receptor beta chains in this list originate from one sample, sequenced in a study of T cell responses to AZD1222 COVID-19 vaccine. Here immunoSEQ multiplex PCR was the method, and the copy in TCRdb shows in-frame clones only, minus some. The sample holds about 140,000 clones. Sequencing was done on a sample of peripheral blood. These receptors originate from an adult in good health.

V and J are TRBV18 and TRBJ2-1, with a possible D match to TRBD2 (6 bases). CDR3 length: 14 residues. Trimming cost V 5 bases and J 5 bases, with 13 bases left between them. Looked up from germline, CDR1 is KGHSH and CDR2 is LQKENI. The CDR3 loop is CASSDTGDHNEQFF. In nucleotides, the CDR3 is TGTGCCAGCTCAGATACGGGAGACCACAATGAGCAGTTCTTC. The entire variable domain, with the rest obtained from reference TRBV18 and TRBJ2-1, is as follows: NAGVMQNPRHLVRRRGQEARLRCSPMKGHSHVYWYRQLPEEGLKFMVYLQKENIIDESGMPKERFSAEFPKEGPSILRIQQVVRGDSAAYFCASSDTGDHNEQFFGPGTRLTVL.

The J gene is TRBJ2-1, the V gene TRBV14; D might be TRBD2 (6 bases). The CDR3 is made up of 13 amino acids. Per germline, CDR1 SGHDN and CDR2 FVKESK. V lost 4 bases and J lost 7, with 11 bases in between. The CDR3 loop is CASSPEGLNEQFF. The CDR3 coding sequence is TGTGCCAGCAGCCCGGAGGGGTTAAATGAGCAGTTCTTC.

The chain has TRBV15 and TRBJ2-7, with D tentatively TRBD1 (6 bases). The CDR3 totals 16 residues. The germline V gene encodes CDR1 LNHNV and CDR2 YYDKDF (reference sequence). Trimming took off 1 base at V and 2 bases at J, with 15 bases between the two ends. CDR3 bases: TGTGCCACCAGCAGAGGGAGAGGCAAGGGGGCCTACGAGCAGTACTTC. It encodes CATSRGRGKGAYEQYF.

This chain joins TRBV29-1 and TRBJ1-1, with D unclear. Germline V gene lookup returns CDR1 SQVTM and CDR2 ANQGSEA. CDR3 size: 11 residues. V was clipped by 5 bases and J by 5 bases, with 9 bases between them. CDR3 in amino acids: CSVRGATEAFF. The CDR3 DNA is TGCAGCGTTCGGGGAGCTACTGAAGCTTTCTTT.

The chain has TRBV27 and TRBJ2-1; D is perhaps TRBD1 (5 bases). Germline values: CDR1 MNHEY, CDR2 SMNVEV (reference sequence). With 4 bases removed from V and 8 bases from J, the gap between germline ends came to 12 bases. The CDR3 is made up of 13 amino acids. CDR3 region: CASSYRIRDEQFF. The CDR3 DNA is TGTGCCAGCAGTTACAGGATCCGGGATGAGCAGTTCTTC.

The chain carries TRBV2 and TRBJ2-2; no definite D call. The V and J ends lost 5 bases and 4 bases respectively, with 11 bases between them. The CDR3 loop spans 14 amino acids. Germline CDR1 and CDR2: SNHLY and FYNNEI. The CDR3 DNA sequence: TGTGCCAGCAGTTTCTCAGGCGCCACCGGGGAGCTGTTTTTT. Its translation is CASSFSGATGELFF.

This sequence joins TRBV7-6 and TRBJ1-1, with no clear D. The CDR3 spans 15 residues. Germline CDR1 reads SGHVS; CDR2 reads FNYEAQ. The ends were cut back, 2 bases at V and 0 bases at J, with 10 bases in the middle. The CDR3 is CASSLNGGMNTEAFF. In nucleotides, the CDR3 is TGTGCCAGCAGCTTAAACGGCGGAATGAACACTGAAGCTTTCTTT.

The chain has TRBV7-9 and TRBJ1-4; D not resolved. Germline V lookup: CDR1 SEHNR, CDR2 FQNEAQ (reference sequence). The CDR3 sequence is 17 residues long. V dropped 3 bases and J dropped 0 bases, with 14 bases sitting between them. The CDR3 coding sequence is TGTGCCAGCAGCTTGTGGGGTGCCGCATCAACTAATGAAAAACTGTTTTTT. It yields the protein CASSLWGAASTNEKLFF.

The chain uses TRBV7-6 and TRBJ2-1; tentatively, D is TRBD1 (5 bases). CDR3 length: 16 residues. With 1 base removed from V and 1 base from J, the gap between germline ends came to 11 bases. Germline V lookup: CDR1 SGHVS, CDR2 FNYEAQ. The CDR3 is CASSLDRLGSYNEQFF. The CDR3 nucleotides are TGTGCCAGCAGCTTAGACAGGCTCGGGTCCTACAATGAGCAGTTCTTC.

The V call is TRBV7-2, the J call TRBJ2-1, with 11 bases matching TRBD2. Per the germline V gene, CDR1 is SGHTA and CDR2 is FQGNSA. The V segment lost 3 bases and the J segment 7 bases; nucleotides outside the gene matches: 5. This CDR3 has 15 amino acids. Here the CDR3 reads CASSLLAGGRNEQFF. The CDR3 DNA reads as TGTGCCAGCAGCTTGCTAGCGGGGGGAAGAAATGAGCAGTTCTTC.

This chain links TRBV7-9 with TRBJ1-2; the match to TRBD1 covers 7 bases. The CDR3 extends over 12 amino acids. Germline CDR1 is SEHNR and CDR2 is FQNEAQ (reference sequence). V lost 3 bases, J lost 8 bases, and 3 bases stayed unmatched. This chain's CDR3 is CASSFGTAGYTF. CDR3 sequence (DNA): TGTGCCAGCAGCTTCGGGACAGCCGGCTACACCTTC.

CDR3 sequence: CASSKPSLAGGRNTGELFF. The CDR3 DNA reads TGTGCCAGCAGCAAACCCTCTCTAGCGGGGGGCCGGAACACCGGGGAGCTGTTTTTT. The chain recombines TRBV21-1 with TRBJ2-2; the table's D call TRBD2 went unverified against the DNA. TRBV21-1 is assigned pseudogene status. The CDR3 runs to 19 residues.

This chain uses TRBV5-8 with TRBJ2-7; weak D call: TRBD2 (5 bases). CDR1 SGHTS and CDR2 YDEGEE come from the germline V gene. The CDR3 length is 13 residues. Trimming pared 2 bases from V and 5 bases from J, leaving 11 bases between. The CDR3, as DNA: TGTGCCAGCAGCTTTGGTCCGGGGAACGAGCAGTACTTC. Protein: CASSFGPGNEQYF.

The chain combines TRBV6-5 with TRBJ1-1; D gene ambiguous. Trimming removed 0 bases from V and 0 bases from J, with 8 bases in between. The CDR3 has 15 amino acids. Germline V lookup: CDR1 MNHEY, CDR2 SVGAGI. The CDR3 reads CASSYSMTLNTEAFF. The CDR3 DNA follows: TGTGCCAGCAGTTACTCTATGACACTGAACACTGAAGCTTTCTTT.

The chain employs TRBV5-1 and TRBJ2-1; either TRBD1 or TRBD2 may fit D (6 bases each). The V end lost 7 bases, the J end lost 0 bases, and 29 bases lay between the germline ends. Germline CDR1 is SGHRS and CDR2 is YFSETQ. The CDR3 length is 20 residues. CDR3 sequence reads: CASSTAGRGGASSSYNEQFF. CDR3 nucleotides: TGCGCCAGCTCCACCGCGGGCAGGGGAGGAGCTTCTAGCTCCTACAATGAGCAGTTCTTC. The variable domain in full, with the rest retrieved from reference TRBV5-1 and TRBJ2-1, is KAGVTQTPRYLIKTRGQQVTLSCSPISGHRSVSWYQQTPGQGLQFLFEYFSETQRNKGNFPGRFSGRQFSNSRSEMNVSTLELGDSALYLCASSTAGRGGASSSYNEQFFGPGTRLTVL.

CDR3 region: CASKGYTEAFF. CDR3 nucleotide sequence: TGTGCCAGTAAGGGCTATACTGAAGCTTTCTTT. This rearrangement joins TRBV19 to TRBJ1-1; D gene unclear. Trimming cost V 7 bases and J 5 bases, with 8 bases left between them. Looked up from germline, CDR1 is LNHDA and CDR2 is SQIVND (reference sequence). The CDR3 has 11 amino acids.

The chain has TRBV27 and TRBJ1-2; a weak D match, TRBD1 (6 bases). V gave up 0 bases and J gave up 4 bases, with 6 bases separating them. The CDR3 consists of 13 residues. Germline-derived CDR1 and CDR2 are MNHEY and SMNVEV (reference sequence). CDR3 in DNA: TGTGCCAGCAGTTTATCAGGGGGCTATGGCTACACCTTC. Protein: CASSLSGGYGYTF.

The J gene is TRBJ2-7, the V gene TRBV29-1; 7 bases align to TRBD1. CDR3 length equals 13 residues. CDR1 and CDR2 from the germline V gene are SQVTM and ANQGSEA. The junction had 15 bases not matched to a gene; V was cut back by 7 bases and J by 9 bases. The CDR3, as DNA: TGCAGCGCCTCCGGGACAGCCTCTGGTTGGCAGTACTTC. Its translation: CSASGTASGWQYF.

The chain carries TRBV7-6 and TRBJ1-5; 8 nucleotides line up with TRBD1. This CDR3 is built from 15 residues. V trimming: 6 bases; J trimming: 7 bases; junction bases outside the gene matches: 11. Germline V lookup: CDR1 SGHVS, CDR2 FNYEAQ. Written as DNA, the CDR3 is TGTGCCAGCAGAGACATGACAGGGGTAGGACAGCCCCAGCATTTT. This encodes CASRDMTGVGQPQHF. Variable domain in full (rest from reference TRBV7-6 and TRBJ1-5): GAGVSQSPRYKVTKRGQDVALRCDPISGHVSLYWYRQALGQGPEFLTYFNYEAQQDKSGLPNDRFSAERPEGSISTLTIQRTEQRDSAMYRCASRDMTGVGQPQHFGDGTRLSIL.

The chain links TRBV7-2 to TRBJ1-1; 7 bases map to TRBD1. In germline, CDR1 is SGHTA, CDR2 FQGNSA. This CDR3 is 17 amino acids long. V shed 4 bases and J 4 bases; nucleotides not matched to a gene: 15. CDR3 region: CASSYRAAGGRGTEAFF. Here the CDR3 DNA reads TGTGCCAGCAGCTATAGGGCGGCAGGGGGGCGAGGCACTGAAGCTTTCTTT.

The CDR3 DNA reads TGTGCCTCGGGCTACTCCTATAATTCACCCCTCCACTTT. Translating gives CASGYSYNSPLHF. This chain uses TRBV30 with TRBJ1-6; the D is unclear. Trimming removed 7 bases from V and 0 bases from J, with 7 bases in between. Germline-derived CDR1 and CDR2 are GTSNPN and SVGIG (reference sequence). CDR3 length equals 13 residues.

CDR3: CASSVVPHRTIDTQYF. The CDR3 coding sequence is TGTGCCAGCAGCGTAGTACCGCATCGGACCATAGATACGCAGTATTTT. V and J are TRBV9 and TRBJ2-3; no reliable D call. CDR3 length: 16 residues. The V end was cut by 0 bases, the J end by 5 bases, with 16 bases between. Per the germline V gene, CDR1 is SGDLS and CDR2 is YYNGEE.

This rearrangement joins TRBV7-9 to TRBJ2-7; 10 nucleotides line up with TRBD1. Trimming cost V 3 bases and J 3 bases; bases outside gene matches: 5. The germline CDR1 and CDR2 sequences are SEHNR and FQNEAQ (reference sequence). This CDR3 is built from 15 residues. This CDR3 is CASSLGTGARYEQYF. Written as DNA, the CDR3 is TGTGCCAGCAGCTTGGGGACAGGGGCGCGCTACGAGCAGTACTTC. Drawing the rest from reference TRBV7-9 and TRBJ2-7, the complete variable domain is DTGVSQNPRHKITKRGQNVTFRCDPISEHNRLYWYRQTLGQGPEFLTYFQNEAQLEKSRLLSDRFSAERPKGSFSTLEIQRTEQGDSAMYLCASSLGTGARYEQYFGPGTRLTVT.

The chain has TRBV7-9 and TRBJ1-2; TRBD1 is a possible D gene (6 bases). This CDR3 has 16 residues. From germline, CDR1 is SEHNR and CDR2 FQNEAQ (reference sequence). Trimming took 3 bases from V and 4 from J, leaving 18 bases between them. CDR3 nucleotide sequence: TGTGCCAGCAGCTTTACGAGCGGGCAGGGGTTCTATGGCTACACCTTC. Protein product: CASSFTSGQGFYGYTF.

The chain joins TRBV18 to TRBJ2-7, with TRBD1 matching 7 bases. J lost 4 bases, V lost 3 bases, and 6 bases had no gene match. CDR1 is KGHSH and CDR2 is LQKENI in the germline V gene. This CDR3 has 14 amino acids. CDR3 nucleotide sequence: TGTGCCAGCTCACCCCGGACAGGACCGTACGAGCAGTACTTC. Translating gives CASSPRTGPYEQYF.